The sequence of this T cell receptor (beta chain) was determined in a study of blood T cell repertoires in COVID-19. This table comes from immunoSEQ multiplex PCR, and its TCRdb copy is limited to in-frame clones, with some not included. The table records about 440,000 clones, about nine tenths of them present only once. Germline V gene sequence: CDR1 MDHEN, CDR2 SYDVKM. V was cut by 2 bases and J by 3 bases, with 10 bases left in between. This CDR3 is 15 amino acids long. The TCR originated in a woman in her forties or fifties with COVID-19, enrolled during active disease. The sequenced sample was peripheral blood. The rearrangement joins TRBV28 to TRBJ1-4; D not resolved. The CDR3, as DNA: TGTGCCAGCAGTTTAACACGGGGTGCTAATGAAAAACTGTTTTTT. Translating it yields CASSLTRGANEKLFF.